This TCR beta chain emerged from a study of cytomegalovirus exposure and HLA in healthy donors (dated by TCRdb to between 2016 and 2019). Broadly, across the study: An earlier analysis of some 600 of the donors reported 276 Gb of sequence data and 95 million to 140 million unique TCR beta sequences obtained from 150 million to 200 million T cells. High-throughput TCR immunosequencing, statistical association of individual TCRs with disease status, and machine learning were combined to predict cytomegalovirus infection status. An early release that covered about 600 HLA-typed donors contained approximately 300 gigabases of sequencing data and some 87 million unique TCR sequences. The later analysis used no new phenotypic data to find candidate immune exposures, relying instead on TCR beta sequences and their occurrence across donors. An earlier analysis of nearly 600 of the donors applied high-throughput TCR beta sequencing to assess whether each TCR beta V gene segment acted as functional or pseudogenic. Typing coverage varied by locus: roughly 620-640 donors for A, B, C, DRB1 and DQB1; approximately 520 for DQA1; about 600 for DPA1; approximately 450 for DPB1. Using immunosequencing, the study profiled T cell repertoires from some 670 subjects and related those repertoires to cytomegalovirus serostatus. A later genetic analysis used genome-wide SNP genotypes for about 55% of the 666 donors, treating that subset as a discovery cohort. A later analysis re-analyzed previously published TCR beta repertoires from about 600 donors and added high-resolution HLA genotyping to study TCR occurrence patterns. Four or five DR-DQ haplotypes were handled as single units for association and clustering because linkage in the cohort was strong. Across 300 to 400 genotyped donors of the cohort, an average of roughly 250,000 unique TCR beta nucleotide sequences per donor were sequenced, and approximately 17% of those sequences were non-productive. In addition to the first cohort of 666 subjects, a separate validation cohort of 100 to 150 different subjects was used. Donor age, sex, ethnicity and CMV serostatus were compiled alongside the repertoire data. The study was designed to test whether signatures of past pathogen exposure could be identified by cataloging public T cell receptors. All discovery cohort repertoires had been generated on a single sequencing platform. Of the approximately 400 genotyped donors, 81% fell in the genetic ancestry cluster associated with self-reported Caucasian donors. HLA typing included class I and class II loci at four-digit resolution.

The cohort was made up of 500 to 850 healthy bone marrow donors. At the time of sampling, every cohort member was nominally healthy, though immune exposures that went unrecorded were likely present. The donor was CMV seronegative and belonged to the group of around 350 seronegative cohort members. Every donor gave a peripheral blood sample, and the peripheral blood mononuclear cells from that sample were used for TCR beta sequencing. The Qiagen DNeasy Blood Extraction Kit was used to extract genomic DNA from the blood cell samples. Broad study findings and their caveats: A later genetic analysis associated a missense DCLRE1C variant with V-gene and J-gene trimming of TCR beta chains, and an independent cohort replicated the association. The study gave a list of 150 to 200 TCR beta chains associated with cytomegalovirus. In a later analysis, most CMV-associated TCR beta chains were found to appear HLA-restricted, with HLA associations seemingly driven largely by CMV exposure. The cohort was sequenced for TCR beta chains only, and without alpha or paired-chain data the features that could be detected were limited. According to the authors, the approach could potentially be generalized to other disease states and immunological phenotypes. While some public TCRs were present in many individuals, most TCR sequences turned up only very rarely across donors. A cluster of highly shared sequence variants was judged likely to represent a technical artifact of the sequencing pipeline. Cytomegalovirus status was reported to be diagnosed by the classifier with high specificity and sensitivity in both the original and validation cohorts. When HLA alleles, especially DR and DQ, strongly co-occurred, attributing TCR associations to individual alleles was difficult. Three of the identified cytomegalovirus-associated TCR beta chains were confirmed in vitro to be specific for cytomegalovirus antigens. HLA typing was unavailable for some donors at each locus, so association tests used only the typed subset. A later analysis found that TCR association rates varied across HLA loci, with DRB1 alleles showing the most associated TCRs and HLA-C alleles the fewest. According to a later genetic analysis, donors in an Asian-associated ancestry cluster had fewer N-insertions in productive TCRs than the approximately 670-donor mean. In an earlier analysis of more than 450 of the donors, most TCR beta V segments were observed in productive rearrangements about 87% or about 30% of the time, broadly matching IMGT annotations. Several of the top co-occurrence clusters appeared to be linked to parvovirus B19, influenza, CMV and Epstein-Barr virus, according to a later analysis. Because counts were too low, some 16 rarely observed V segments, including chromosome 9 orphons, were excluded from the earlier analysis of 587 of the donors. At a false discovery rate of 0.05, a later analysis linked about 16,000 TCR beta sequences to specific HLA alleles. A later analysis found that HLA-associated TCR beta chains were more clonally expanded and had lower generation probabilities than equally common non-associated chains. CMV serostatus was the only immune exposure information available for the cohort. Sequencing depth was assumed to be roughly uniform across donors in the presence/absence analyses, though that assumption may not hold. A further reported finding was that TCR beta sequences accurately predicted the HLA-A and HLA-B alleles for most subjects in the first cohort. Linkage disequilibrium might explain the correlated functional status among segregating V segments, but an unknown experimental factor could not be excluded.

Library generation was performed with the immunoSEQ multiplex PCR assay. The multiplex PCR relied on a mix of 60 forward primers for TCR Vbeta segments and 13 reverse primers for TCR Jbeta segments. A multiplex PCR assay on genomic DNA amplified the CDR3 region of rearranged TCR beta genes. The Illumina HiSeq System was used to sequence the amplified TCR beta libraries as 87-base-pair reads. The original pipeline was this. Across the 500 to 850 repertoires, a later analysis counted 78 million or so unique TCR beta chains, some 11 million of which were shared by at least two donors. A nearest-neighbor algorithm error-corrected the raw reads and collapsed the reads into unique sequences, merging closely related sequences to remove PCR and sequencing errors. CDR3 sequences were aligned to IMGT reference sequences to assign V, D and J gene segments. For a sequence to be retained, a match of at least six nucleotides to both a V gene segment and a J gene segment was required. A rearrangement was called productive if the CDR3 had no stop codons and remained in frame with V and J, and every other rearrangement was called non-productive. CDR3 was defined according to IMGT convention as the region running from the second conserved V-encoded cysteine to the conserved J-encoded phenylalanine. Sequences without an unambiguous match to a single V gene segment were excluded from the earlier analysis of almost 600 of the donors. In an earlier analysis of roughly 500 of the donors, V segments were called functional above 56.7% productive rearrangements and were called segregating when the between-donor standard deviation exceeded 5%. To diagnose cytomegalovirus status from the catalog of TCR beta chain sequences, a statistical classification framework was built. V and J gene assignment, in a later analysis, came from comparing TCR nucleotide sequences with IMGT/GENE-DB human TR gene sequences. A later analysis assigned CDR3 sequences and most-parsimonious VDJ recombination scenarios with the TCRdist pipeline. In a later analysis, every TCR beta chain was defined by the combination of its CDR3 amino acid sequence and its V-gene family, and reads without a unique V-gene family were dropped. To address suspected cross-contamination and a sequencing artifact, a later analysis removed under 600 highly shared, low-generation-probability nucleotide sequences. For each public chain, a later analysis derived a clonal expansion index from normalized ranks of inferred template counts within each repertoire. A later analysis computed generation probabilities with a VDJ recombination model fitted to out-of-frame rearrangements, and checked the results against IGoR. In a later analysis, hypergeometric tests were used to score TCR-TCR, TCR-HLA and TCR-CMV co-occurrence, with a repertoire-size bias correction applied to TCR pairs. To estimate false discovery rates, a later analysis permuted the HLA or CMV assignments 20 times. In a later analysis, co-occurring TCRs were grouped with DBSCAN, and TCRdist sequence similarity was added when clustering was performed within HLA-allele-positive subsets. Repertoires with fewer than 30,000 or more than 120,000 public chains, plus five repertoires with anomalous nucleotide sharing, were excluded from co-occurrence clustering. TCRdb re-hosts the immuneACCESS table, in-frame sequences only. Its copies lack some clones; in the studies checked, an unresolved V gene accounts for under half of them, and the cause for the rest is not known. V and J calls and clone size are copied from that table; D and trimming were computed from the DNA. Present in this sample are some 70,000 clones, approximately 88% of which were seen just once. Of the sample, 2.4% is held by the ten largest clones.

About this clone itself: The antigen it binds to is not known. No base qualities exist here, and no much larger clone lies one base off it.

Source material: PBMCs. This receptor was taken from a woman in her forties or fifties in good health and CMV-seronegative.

CDR3 reads: CASMWDSYNEQFF. The DNA sequence reads TGTGCCAGCATGTGGGACAGTTACAATGAGCAGTTCTTC. The sequence is built from TRBV6-1 and TRBJ2-1; 7 central nucleotides agree with TRBD1. The CDR3 goes from the cysteine to the phenylalanine over 13 residues. Only CDR3 DNA remains: 39 bases, in frame from the first base. CDR1 and CDR2 were assigned from the germline V gene as MNHNS and SASEGT. The V end gives up 7 bases and the J end 4 bases, leaving 4 bases in the junction not matched to a gene.